These 25 T cell receptor beta chains were sequenced from one sample in a study of cytomegalovirus exposure and HLA in healthy donors. The PCR had 60 Vbeta and 13 Jbeta primers. Here immunoSEQ multiplex PCR was the method, and the copy in TCRdb shows in-frame clones only, minus some. The sample holds 110,000 or so clones, around 75% seen once. The specimen sequenced was PBMCs. Source of these receptors: a man between 25 and 39 years old in good health and CMV-seronegative.

The gene calls are TRBV7-9 and TRBJ1-5; 8 positions agree with TRBD1. CDR1 is SEHNR, CDR2 FQNEAQ, per germline (reference sequence). The V and J ends lost 1 base and 4 bases, in that order; junction bases with no gene match: 6. The CDR3 loop spans 16 amino acids. CDR3 in amino acids: CASSLDSTGGNQPQHF. DNA of the CDR3: TGTGCCAGCAGCTTAGATTCCACAGGGGGAAATCAGCCCCAGCATTTT.

This sequence joins TRBV6-6 and TRBJ1-1; D gene uncertain. Per the germline V gene, CDR1 is MNHNY and CDR2 is SVGAGI (reference sequence). The CDR3 consists of 15 residues. Deletions cut 7 bases from V and 4 bases from J, with 19 bases between. The CDR3 loop is CASTTSGLRGTEAFF. The CDR3 DNA sequence: TGTGCCAGCACGACGAGCGGATTACGGGGCACTGAAGCTTTCTTT.

The chain uses TRBV29-1 and TRBJ1-2, with a possible D match to TRBD1 (5 bases). The CDR3 runs 14 residues. V was trimmed by 4 bases and J by 4 bases, leaving 16 bases between them. Germline V CDR1 and CDR2: SQVTM, ANQGSEA. The DNA of the CDR3 is TGCAGCGTTGGTCTGCGGGACCCCCTCTATGGCTACACCTTC. Protein sequence: CSVGLRDPLYGYTF.

This clone was detected a few times. This chain connects TRBV7-2 to TRBJ2-6, with D unclear. CDR1 and CDR2 (germline): SGHTA, FQGNSA. The CDR3 extends over 15 amino acids. Trimming took 5 bases from V and 7 from J, leaving 15 bases between them. CDR3 sequence reads: CASSPPNLAANVLTF. DNA of the CDR3: TGTGCCAGCAGCCCCCCCAATTTGGCTGCCAACGTCCTGACTTTC.

The chain has TRBV19 and TRBJ2-3, with 9 positions matching TRBD2. This CDR3 contains 15 residues. Losses at the gene ends were 4 bases for V and 1 base for J; bases not matched to a gene: 3. The germline gives CDR1 LNHDA, CDR2 SQIVND (reference sequence). The CDR3 sequence is CASSSGGVGTDTQYF. CDR3 sequence (DNA): TGTGCCAGTAGTAGCGGGGGGGTGGGCACAGATACGCAGTATTTT.

The rearrangement uses TRBV10-3 and TRBJ1-5, with D unresolved. CDR1 and CDR2 from the germline V gene are ENHRY and SYGVKD. Deletions cut 6 bases from V and 1 base from J, with 13 bases between. This CDR3 is built from 15 residues. CDR3 in amino acids: CAISSDRESNQPQHF. The DNA for the CDR3 is TGTGCCATCAGCTCGGACCGGGAAAGCAATCAGCCCCAGCATTTT.

The chain recombines TRBV27 with TRBJ1-2, with D unresolved. The CDR3 has 13 amino acids. The germline CDR1 and CDR2 sequences are MNHEY and SMNVEV (reference sequence). V was pared by 3 bases and J by 8 bases, with 13 bases between. The CDR3 nucleotides are TGTGCCAGCAGTTTGGCCGGAGACTGGGGCTACACCTTC. Amino acids: CASSLAGDWGYTF.

Only a few counts were recorded for this clone. V and J are TRBV19 and TRBJ1-5; 8 bases are a match to TRBD1. The CDR3 loop spans 14 amino acids. CDR1 and CDR2 from the germline V gene are LNHDA and SQIVND (reference sequence). The V segment lost 4 bases and the J segment 6 bases; nucleotides outside the gene matches: 5. The CDR3 region has the DNA TGTGCCAGTAGTAAGACCGGACAGGGTCAGCCCCAGCATTTT. Its translation is CASSKTGQGQPQHF.

The count of this clone is one. The V call is TRBV9, the J call TRBJ2-1; 7 bases map to TRBD2. This CDR3 is built from 18 residues. Trimming removed 0 bases from V and 9 bases from J; junction bases left unmatched: 18. Germline V CDR1 and CDR2: SGDLS, YYNGEE. The CDR3 DNA follows: TGTGCCAGCAGCGTAGCGGCTGAATCCTGGACCGCGGGGGTTGAGCAGTTCTTC. Residues: CASSVAAESWTAGVEQFF.

The chain joins TRBV5-1 to TRBJ2-5; D not resolved. The CDR3 loop spans 18 amino acids. Trimming removed 0 bases from V and 5 bases from J, with 23 bases in between. The germline gives CDR1 SGHRS, CDR2 YFSETQ. The CDR3 region has the DNA TGCGCCAGCAGCTTGGCTGCAGCTGGCGGATCCCGTGTTGAGACCCAGTACTTC. This codes for CASSLAAAGGSRVETQYF.

The V gene is TRBV5-5, the J gene TRBJ2-5; a weak D match, TRBD2 (6 bases). Germline V gene lookup returns CDR1 SGHKS and CDR2 YYEKEE (reference sequence). V was shortened by 4 bases and J by 1 base, with 17 bases between the two germline ends. The CDR3 is made up of 16 amino acids. CDR3 protein: CASSAGGVGRQETQYF. The CDR3 nucleotides read TGTGCCAGCAGCGCCGGCGGGGTGGGCCGCCAAGAGACCCAGTACTTC.

This chain connects TRBV27 to TRBJ2-2; 11 bases map to TRBD2. This CDR3 comprises 16 residues. The trim removed 0 bases at V and 4 bases at J, leaving 1 base unmatched. Germline assignment: CDR1 MNHEY and CDR2 SMNVEV (reference sequence). This chain's CDR3 is CASSLSTSGITGELFF. CDR3 bases: TGTGCCAGCAGTTTATCGACTAGCGGGATCACCGGGGAGCTGTTTTTT.

V usage is TRBV7-2 and J usage is TRBJ2-5; D call uncertain. The V end lost 1 base, the J end lost 2 bases, and 11 bases lay between the germline ends. Germline V gives CDR1 SGHTA, CDR2 FQGNSA. This CDR3 is 15 amino acids long. Here the CDR3 DNA reads TGTGCCAGCAGCTTAGAGGTACGGGTTCAAGAGACCCAGTACTTC. Residues: CASSLEVRVQETQYF.

The gene calls are TRBV28 and TRBJ2-7; D is unclear. With 4 bases removed from V and 2 bases from J, the gap between germline ends came to 9 bases. Looked up from germline, CDR1 is MDHEN and CDR2 is SYDVKM. This CDR3 comprises 13 residues. The CDR3 sequence: CASSSSLTYEQYF. The CDR3 nucleotides are TGTGCCAGCAGTTCGAGCCTCACCTACGAGCAGTACTTC.

The CDR3 is CASSPPGQGLADTQYF. In DNA form, the CDR3 reads TGTGCCAGCAGCCCACCCGGACAGGGGCTCGCAGATACGCAGTATTTT. J is TRBJ2-3 and V is TRBV7-9, with 9 positions matching TRBD1. Germline assignment: CDR1 SEHNR and CDR2 FQNEAQ (reference sequence). The CDR3 extends over 16 amino acids. The junction had 10 bases not matched to a gene; V was cut back by 5 bases and J by 4 bases.

The V call is TRBV29-1, the J call TRBJ2-1; 11 bases are a match to TRBD2. Unmatched junction bases numbered 10, after V lost 5 bases and J lost 4 bases. The CDR3 extends over 16 amino acids. CDR1 SQVTM and CDR2 ANQGSEA come from the germline V gene. Here the CDR3 reads CSVKGLAGLSYNEQFF. CDR3 DNA: TGCAGCGTTAAAGGACTAGCGGGCCTTAGTTACAATGAGCAGTTCTTC.

The table lists this clone with a few counts. CDR3 DNA sequence: TGTGGGACTGGTAGAGGCTCCACAGATACGCAGTATTTT. It codes for CGTGRGSTDTQYF. J is TRBJ2-3 and V is TRBV28, with a possible D match to TRBD2 (5 bases). This CDR3 has 13 amino acids. The germline CDR1 and CDR2 sequences are MDHEN and SYDVKM.

This clone was counted once. The chain carries TRBV5-1 and TRBJ2-1, with a possible D match to TRBD1 (5 bases). Germline values: CDR1 SGHRS, CDR2 YFSETQ. This CDR3 has 15 residues. V lost 4 bases, J lost 0 bases, and 11 bases lay in between. The CDR3 sequence: CASSPDSSSYNEQFF. For the CDR3, the DNA is TGCGCCAGCAGCCCCGACAGTAGCTCCTACAATGAGCAGTTCTTC.

The chain employs TRBV5-1 and TRBJ2-1, with 9 bases that match TRBD2. This CDR3 spans 15 amino acids. Trimming cost V 0 bases and J 5 bases; bases outside gene matches: 3. Germline loops: CDR1 SGHRS, CDR2 YFSETQ. CDR3 protein: CASSLVIAGDNEQFF. In nucleotides, the CDR3 is TGCGCCAGCAGCTTGGTAATAGCGGGAGACAATGAGCAGTTCTTC.

As DNA, the CDR3 is TGCGCCAGCAGCCAAGATCGAGGGACCGGGGAGCTGTTTTTT. Its translation is CASSQDRGTGELFF. V and J are TRBV4-3 and TRBJ2-2; D is possibly TRBD2 (5 bases). The CDR3 covers 14 residues. Trimming took off 0 bases at V and 5 bases at J, with 7 bases between the two ends. CDR1 and CDR2 from the germline V gene are LGHNA and YSLEER.

This chain joins TRBV5-4 and TRBJ2-7; 7 bases agree with TRBD2. In germline, CDR1 is SGHNT, CDR2 YYREEE (reference sequence). The CDR3 covers 16 residues. The V and J ends lost 2 bases and 0 bases, in that order; junction bases with no gene match: 8. CDR3 amino acids: CASSFRGLADSYEQYF. For the CDR3, the DNA is TGTGCCAGCAGCTTTCGCGGGCTAGCGGACTCCTACGAGCAGTACTTC.

The V and J genes are TRBV6-5 and TRBJ2-7; TRBD1 aligns across 7 bases. This CDR3 contains 12 residues. V gave up 5 bases and J gave up 5 bases; unmatched junction bases: 3. Germline V gene data show CDR1 as MNHEY and CDR2 as SVGAGI. CDR3 sequence: CASSTGVHEQYF. In nucleotides, the CDR3 is TGTGCCAGCAGTACAGGGGTCCACGAGCAGTACTTC.

The rearrangement joins TRBV29-1 to TRBJ2-1; 7 bases are a match to TRBD2. The CDR3 loop spans 14 amino acids. The germline gives CDR1 SQVTM, CDR2 ANQGSEA. V lost 5 bases to trimming and J lost 7 bases; unmatched junction nucleotides: 11. CDR3 residues: CSVSSSGFTNEQFF. The CDR3, as DNA: TGCAGCGTTTCTTCTAGCGGATTTACAAATGAGCAGTTCTTC.

This clone showed up just once. At one of its ends the junction is not consistent with the germline gene, which may arise from a read error. This chain joins TRBV28 and TRBJ1-5; D gene ambiguous. Germline V lookup: CDR1 MDHEN, CDR2 SYDVKM. The CDR3 covers 13 residues. CDR3 residues: CASSLPGGQPQNF. The CDR3 DNA sequence: TGTGCCAGCAGTTTACCAGGTGGCCAGCCCCAGAATTTT.

This chain links TRBV30 with TRBJ1-4; 10 bases map to TRBD1. This CDR3 region has 16 residues. The trim removed 0 bases at V and 0 bases at J, leaving 1 base unmatched. The germline V gene has CDR1 GTSNPN and CDR2 SVGIG (reference sequence). For the CDR3, the DNA is TGTGCCTGGAGTGTAGGACAGGGGGCAACTAATGAAAAACTGTTTTTT. Its protein is CAWSVGQGATNEKLFF. Full variable domain (missing parts from reference TRBV30 and TRBJ1-4): SQTIHQWPATLVQPVGSPLSLECTVEGTSNPNLYWYRQAAGRGLQLLFYSVGIGQISSEVPQNLSASRPQDRQFILSSKKLLLSDSGFYLCAWSVGQGATNEKLFFGSGTQLSVL.